What follows are 25 T cell receptor beta chains derived from one specimen sequenced in a study of CD8+ T cells in alopecia areata. It was cDNA, reverse transcribed from extracted RNA, that served as the sequencing template. The repertoire was sequenced with immunoSEQ multiplex PCR; TCRdb's copy has only in-frame clones and lacks some. Altogether about 210,000 clones are present, around two fifths being singletons, with the ten largest covering roughly 0.45%. Treatment specified: oral pan-JAK inhibitor, 5-10 mg twice daily. The sequencing used CD4+ T cells sorted from blood, collected between weeks 30 and 35, from a patient treated with tofacitinib. Source of these receptors: a human donor with alopecia areata.

The chain uses TRBV2 and TRBJ2-7; no definite D call. This CDR3 contains 12 residues. Looked up from germline, CDR1 is SNHLY and CDR2 is FYNNEI. The V end lost 4 bases, the J end lost 6 bases, and 10 bases lay between the germline ends. CDR3 loop: CASSVASPEQYF. The CDR3, as DNA: TGTGCCAGCAGTGTGGCCTCGCCCGAGCAGTACTTC.

The rearrangement links TRBV7-2 to TRBJ1-2; no firm D call. This CDR3 spans 14 amino acids. In germline, CDR1 is SGHTA, CDR2 FQGNSA. Trimming took off 2 bases at V and 2 bases at J, with 9 bases between the two ends. The CDR3 region is CASSLSALNYGYTF. CDR3 DNA sequence: TGTGCCAGCAGCTTATCCGCCTTAAACTATGGCTACACCTTC.

This clone was counted only a few times. The chain joins TRBV4-1 to TRBJ2-1; weak D call: TRBD2 (5 bases). Germline assignment: CDR1 MGHRA and CDR2 YSYEKL. CDR3 length equals 16 residues. The germline V and J ends were trimmed by 0 bases and 0 bases, with 9 bases remaining between them. CDR3 sequence reads: CASSQESSGSYNEQFF. As DNA, the CDR3 is TGCGCCAGCAGCCAAGAATCGAGCGGCTCCTACAATGAGCAGTTCTTC.

The chain uses TRBV13 and TRBJ1-2; no firm D call. The CDR3 covers 12 residues. Germline V gene sequence: CDR1 PRHDT, CDR2 FYEKMQ (reference sequence). Trimming stripped 5 bases from V and 2 bases from J, with 6 bases between. The CDR3 protein is CASSLRNYGYTF. The CDR3 DNA follows: TGTGCCAGCAGCCTAAGAAACTATGGCTACACCTTC.

The rearrangement uses TRBV5-6 and TRBJ2-5; D gene ambiguous. CDR1 and CDR2 from the germline V gene are SGHDT and YYEEEE. V lost 4 bases to trimming and J lost 2 bases, with 12 bases between them. This CDR3 has 14 residues. CDR3 sequence reads: CASSAGFFQETQYF. The CDR3 DNA is TGTGCCAGCAGCGCCGGATTTTTTCAAGAGACCCAGTACTTC. The full variable domain, with the rest looked up from reference TRBV5-6 and TRBJ2-5, is DAGVTQSPTHLIKTRGQQVTLRCSPKSGHDTVSWYQQALGQGPQFIFQYYEEEERQRGNFPDRFSGHQFPNYSSELNVNALLLGDSALYLCASSAGFFQETQYFGPGTRLLVL.

This chain connects TRBV6-1 to TRBJ1-6, with D possibly matching TRBD1 (5 bases). The CDR3 is 16 amino acids. Germline V gives CDR1 MNHNS, CDR2 SASEGT. V lost 1 base to trimming and J lost 3 bases, with 10 bases between them. Here the CDR3 reads CASSEDERGYNSPLHF. CDR3 nucleotides: TGTGCCAGCAGTGAAGATGAAAGGGGCTATAATTCACCCCTCCACTTT.

The chain couples TRBV10-3 to TRBJ1-5, with D possibly matching TRBD1 (5 bases). Germline CDR1 reads ENHRY; CDR2 reads SYGVKD. This CDR3 has 15 residues. Trimming stripped 3 bases from V and 3 bases from J, with 12 bases between. The CDR3 loop is CAISDEGLTNQPQHF. DNA of the CDR3: TGTGCCATCAGTGACGAGGGGCTCACCAATCAGCCCCAGCATTTT.

The chain carries TRBV19 and TRBJ2-4; 9 bases are a match to TRBD1. CDR3 length equals 14 residues. In germline, CDR1 is LNHDA, CDR2 SQIVND (reference sequence). The J segment lost 6 bases and the V segment lost 5 bases, leaving 5 bases of the junction unmatched. CDR3 loop: CASSPRTGANIQYF. CDR3 nucleotide sequence: TGTGCCAGTAGTCCTCGGACAGGGGCAAACATTCAGTACTTC.

This clone was detected many times. This chain joins TRBV7-9 and TRBJ1-3, with D possibly being TRBD1 (5 bases). The CDR3 totals 17 residues. Germline loops: CDR1 SEHNR, CDR2 FQNEAQ (reference sequence). V lost 4 bases, J lost 1 base, and 17 bases lay in between. CDR3 in amino acids: CASSYLGQAFSGNTIYF. The DNA for the CDR3 is TGTGCCAGCAGCTACCTGGGGCAGGCCTTTTCTGGAAACACCATATATTTT.

This clone was picked up a small number of times. This chain connects TRBV7-9 to TRBJ2-3; D uncertain. From germline, CDR1 is SEHNR and CDR2 FQNEAQ (reference sequence). Deletions cut 4 bases from V and 1 base from J, with 9 bases between. CDR3 length: 14 residues. The CDR3 is CASSSSRGTDTQYF. CDR3 nucleotides: TGTGCCAGCAGCTCTTCAAGAGGCACAGATACGCAGTATTTT.

The rearrangement uses TRBV29-1 and TRBJ2-5; TRBD1 is a possible D gene (6 bases). The CDR3 runs 12 residues. Germline CDR1 SQVTM, CDR2 ANQGSEA. CDR3 loop: CSARGESETQYF. The DNA for the CDR3 is TGCAGTGCCAGGGGCGAGTCGGAGACCCAGTACTTC.

The chain employs TRBV7-9 and TRBJ1-4, with D possibly matching TRBD1 (6 bases). V lost 1 base to trimming and J lost 14 bases, with 14 bases between them. The CDR3 has 13 amino acids. Germline lookup yields CDR1 SEHNR and CDR2 FQNEAQ (reference sequence). CDR3 in amino acids: CASSLEHTGHLFF. The CDR3 nucleotides read TGTGCCAGCAGCTTAGAGCACACGGGACATCTGTTTTTT.

The chain carries TRBV30 and TRBJ1-3; maybe TRBD1 (5 bases). CDR3 size: 14 residues. CDR1 is GTSNPN and CDR2 is SVGIG in the germline V gene (reference sequence). Between the trimmed V and J ends, which lost 1 base and 0 bases, there was a span of 7 bases. In DNA, the CDR3 is TGTGCCTGGAGTGGAGGGGTCTCTGGAAACACCATATATTTT. Its protein product is CAWSGGVSGNTIYF.

V and J are TRBV5-1 and TRBJ2-5, with 8 positions matching TRBD1. The CDR3 contains 17 residues. The V and J ends lost 5 bases and 0 bases, in that order; junction bases with no gene match: 12. Germline V gene sequence: CDR1 SGHRS, CDR2 YFSETQ. CDR3 DNA sequence: TGCGCCAGCAGTAGCAGGGGGCGTCCTACCTACCAAGAGACCCAGTACTTC. Its translation is CASSSRGRPTYQETQYF. The entire variable domain, with the rest obtained from reference TRBV5-1 and TRBJ2-5, is as follows: KAGVTQTPRYLIKTRGQQVTLSCSPISGHRSVSWYQQTPGQGLQFLFEYFSETQRNKGNFPGRFSGRQFSNSRSEMNVSTLELGDSALYLCASSSRGRPTYQETQYFGPGTRLLVL.

The chain couples TRBV29-1 to TRBJ1-1; possibly TRBD1 for D (5 bases). CDR1 is SQVTM, CDR2 ANQGSEA, per germline. The CDR3 contains 16 residues. Trimming took off 6 bases at V and 0 bases at J, with 20 bases between the two ends. The CDR3 reads CSVLVVGTPMNTEAFF. For the CDR3, the DNA is TGCAGCGTCCTGGTAGTGGGGACCCCCATGAACACTGAAGCTTTCTTT.

There are a few counts of this clone. This rearrangement joins TRBV30 to TRBJ1-2, with D hard to call. CDR1 and CDR2 from the germline V gene are GTSNPN and SVGIG (reference sequence). V dropped 7 bases and J dropped 4 bases, with 10 bases sitting between them. The CDR3 spans 11 residues. CDR3 DNA: TGTGCCTCGTCAGTGCTCTATGGCTACACCTTC. Its translation is CASSVLYGYTF.

The CDR3 nucleotides read TGTGCCAGCAGTTACGGGAGCTCCTACAATGAGCAGTTCTTC. Its protein is CASSYGSSYNEQFF. This sequence joins TRBV6-5 and TRBJ2-1; possibly TRBD2 for D (5 bases). This CDR3 is 14 amino acids long. Deletions cut 2 bases from V and 0 bases from J, with 5 bases between. The germline V gene has CDR1 MNHEY and CDR2 SVGAGI.

This rearrangement joins TRBV5-1 to TRBJ2-7, with a tentative D call TRBD1 (5 bases). The germline V and J ends were trimmed by 0 bases and 0 bases, with 10 bases remaining between them. The CDR3 totals 15 residues. The germline CDR1 and CDR2 sequences are SGHRS and YFSETQ. CDR3 loop: CASSLVADSSYEQYF. The CDR3 DNA sequence: TGCGCCAGCAGCTTGGTGGCAGACAGCTCCTACGAGCAGTACTTC. The complete variable domain, with remaining parts taken from reference TRBV5-1 and TRBJ2-7, reads KAGVTQTPRYLIKTRGQQVTLSCSPISGHRSVSWYQQTPGQGLQFLFEYFSETQRNKGNFPGRFSGRQFSNSRSEMNVSTLELGDSALYLCASSLVADSSYEQYFGPGTRLTVT.

This clone was detected once. Other DNA sequences in this sample translate to the same CDR3. The CDR3 is CSVSTGNTEAFF. CDR3 coding DNA: TGCAGCGTCTCGACAGGGAACACTGAAGCTTTCTTT. This sequence joins TRBV29-1 and TRBJ1-1, with TRBD1 as a possible D gene (6 bases). V lost 6 bases and J lost 1, with 9 bases in between. Germline-derived CDR1 and CDR2 are SQVTM and ANQGSEA. This CDR3 spans 12 amino acids.

This clone was counted only a few times. The chain links TRBV30 to TRBJ1-5; a possible D gene is TRBD1 (5 bases). Germline CDR1 is GTSNPN and CDR2 is SVGIG (reference sequence). This CDR3 is 16 amino acids long. Between the trimmed V and J ends, which lost 3 bases and 7 bases, there was a span of 22 bases. The CDR3 loop is CAWSPRRTGGSQPQHF. CDR3 bases: TGTGCCTGGAGCCCGAGACGAACAGGAGGAAGCCAGCCCCAGCATTTT.

The DNA of the CDR3 is TGTGCCTGGAGGGGAGCTAGGGAAAAACTGTTTTTT. Translation: CAWRGAREKLFF. The gene calls are TRBV30 and TRBJ1-4; D remains ambiguous. This CDR3 contains 12 residues. V dropped 3 bases and J dropped 8 bases, with 10 bases sitting between them. From germline, CDR1 is GTSNPN and CDR2 SVGIG (reference sequence).

Only one count was recorded for this clone. One junction end disagrees with the germline gene, perhaps due to a read error. This sequence joins TRBV27 and TRBJ2-7; no clear D gene. The CDR3 has 14 residues. Germline V gene data show CDR1 as MNHEY and CDR2 as SMNVEV (reference sequence). The CDR3, as DNA: TGTGCCAGCAGTCTGAGGACCCCCTCCAACGAGCAGTACTTC. Its protein is CASSLRTPSNEQYF.

V is TRBV11-2 and J is TRBJ2-5, with unresolved D. In germline, CDR1 is SGHAT, CDR2 FQNNGV. The CDR3 extends over 14 amino acids. Trimming cost V 5 bases and J 5 bases, with 15 bases left between them. CDR3 in amino acids: CASSVIPLLETQYF. The CDR3 nucleotides are TGTGCCAGCAGCGTCATCCCCCTTTTGGAGACCCAGTACTTC.

This clone turned up a few times. V usage is TRBV2 and J usage is TRBJ1-5, with D unclear. This CDR3 has 11 residues. The V and J ends lost 6 bases and 7 bases respectively, with 7 bases between them. Germline V gene lookup returns CDR1 SNHLY and CDR2 FYNNEI. For the CDR3, the DNA is TGTGCCAGCAGGGTTGACCAGCCCCAGCATTTT. Its translation: CASRVDQPQHF.

In this sample, this clone turned up a few times. The rearrangement uses TRBV2 and TRBJ2-3; TRBD1 aligns across 8 bases. Unmatched junction bases numbered 7, after V lost 5 bases and J lost 9 bases. Looked up from germline, CDR1 is SNHLY and CDR2 is FYNNEI. There are 13 residues in the CDR3. CDR3 region: CASSTRGQGTQYF. The CDR3 DNA follows: TGTGCCAGCAGTACGAGAGGACAGGGAACGCAGTATTTT.